The T cell receptor beta chain under discussion was sequenced for a study of response to subunit inactivated influenza vaccine. From germline, CDR1 is SQVTM and CDR2 ANQGSEA. The CDR3 extends over 13 amino acids. The V gene end was trimmed by 3 bases and the J gene end by 4 bases; junction bases not matched to a gene: 4. General study points: The study's authors posited that every seasonal influenza vaccination enlists few new T cells.

The sample holds many counts of this clonotype. The antigen remains unidentified. TCRdb passed the RT-PCR reads through MiXCR, listing each CDR3 protein once. The table has under 800,000 distinct CDR3 sequences, about 15% seen once; the top ten hold 5.5% to 7%. This TCR derives from a man aged 45-65 years who received an inactivated influenza vaccine. The chain links TRBV29-1 to TRBJ2-7, with TRBD1 matching over 9 bases. The sequencing here drew on PBMCs from blood, taken 14 days before vaccination. Written as DNA, the CDR3 is TGCAGCGTTGAGGGACAGGGTGGGTACGAGCAGTACTTC. Protein product: CSVEGQGGYEQYF.